The clone carrying this TCR beta chain occurred a few times. The antigen is undetermined. Germline loops: CDR1 LNHDA, CDR2 SQIVND (reference sequence). The CDR3 length is 14 residues. The ends were cut back, 5 bases at V and 5 bases at J, with 14 bases in the middle. TCRdb redid the calling of the reads with MiXCR, one entry per CDR3 protein. The table has 300,000 to 400,000 distinct CDR3 sequences, around a sixth seen once; the top ten hold around 8.6%. The data were taken from a study of T cell repertoires in cytomegalovirus infection. General observations from the study: Ex vivo, HLA-C-restricted CMV-specific TCR beta clonotypes prevailed over the rest of the response.

Sequenced material: PBMCs. This clonotype was sampled from a human donor in good health (CMV status not recorded). Some clones in this sample may be carry-over from other donors' samples. The chain uses TRBV19 and TRBJ2-3, with D uncertain. CDR3 sequence reads: CASSPSTFLDTQYF. CDR3 coding DNA: TGTGCCAGTAGTCCCTCGACCTTCCTAGATACGCAGTATTTT.